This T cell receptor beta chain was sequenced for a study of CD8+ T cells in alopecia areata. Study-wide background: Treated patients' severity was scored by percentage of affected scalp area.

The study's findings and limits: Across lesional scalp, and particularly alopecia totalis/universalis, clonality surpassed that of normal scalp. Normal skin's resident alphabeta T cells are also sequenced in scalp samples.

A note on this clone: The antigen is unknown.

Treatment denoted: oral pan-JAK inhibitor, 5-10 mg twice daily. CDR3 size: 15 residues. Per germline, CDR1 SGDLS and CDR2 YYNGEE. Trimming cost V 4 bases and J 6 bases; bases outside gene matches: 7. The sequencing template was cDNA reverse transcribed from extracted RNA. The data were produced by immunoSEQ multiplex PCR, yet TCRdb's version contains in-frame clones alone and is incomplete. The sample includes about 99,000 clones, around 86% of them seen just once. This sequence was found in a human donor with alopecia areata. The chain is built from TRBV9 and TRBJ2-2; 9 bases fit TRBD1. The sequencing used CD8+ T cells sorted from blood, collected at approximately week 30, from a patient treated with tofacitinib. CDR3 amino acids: CASSPPGQGPGELFF. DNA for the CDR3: TGTGCCAGCAGCCCGCCGGGACAGGGTCCCGGGGAGCTGTTTTTT.